These T cell receptor beta chains were read from a single sample in a study of T cell changes during pregnancy in multiple sclerosis. Profiled with immunoSEQ multiplex PCR; TCRdb holds only in-frame clones, not every one. There are about 100,000 clones in the sample; around nine tenths occur only once, and roughly 1.2% lies in the top ten. The sample was peripheral blood, taken in the second trimester of pregnancy. The receptor source for this set is a female donor with multiple sclerosis, enrolled in a pregnancy study. The CDR3 runs from the conserved cysteine through the conserved F or W. The order of the fields is clone size, D gene, J gene, V gene, CDR3 DNA, CDR3 protein. The D gene is left open where the match is weak. Expanded clones get a size class; other rows say once, few or many, or leave the size out.

clone_size: NA
d_call: TRBD1
j_call: TRBJ1-5
v_call: TRBV19
cdr3_nt: TGTGCCAGTAGTATAAGGGGGCAGGGTGGAAATCAGCCCCAGCATTTT
cdr3_aa: CASSIRGQGGNQPQHF

clone_size: NA
d_call: TRBD2
j_call: TRBJ2-7
v_call: TRBV9
cdr3_nt: TGTGCCAGCAGCGTAGGTGGGACTAGCGTAAGAGAGCAGTACTTC
cdr3_aa: CASSVGGTSVREQYF

clone_size: NA
d_call: TRBD1
j_call: TRBJ2-5
v_call: TRBV2
cdr3_nt: TGTGCCAGCAGCGGACAGGGAGAGACCCAGTACTTC
cdr3_aa: CASSGQGETQYF

clone_size: NA
d_call: NA
j_call: TRBJ1-4
v_call: TRBV6-5
cdr3_nt: TGTGCCAGCAGTTCCTCCCAAACTCCAACTAATGAAAAACTGTTTTTT
cdr3_aa: CASSSSQTPTNEKLFF

clone_size: few
d_call: NA
j_call: TRBJ1-5
v_call: TRBV18
cdr3_nt: TGTGCCAGCTCACCGGGAGGCAATCAGCCCCAGCATTTT
cdr3_aa: CASSPGGNQPQHF

clone_size: NA
d_call: NA
j_call: TRBJ1-2
v_call: TRBV7-9
cdr3_nt: TGTGCCAGCAGCTTAGAGGGAGACTATGGCTACACCTTC
cdr3_aa: CASSLEGDYGYTF

clone_size: NA
d_call: NA
j_call: TRBJ2-6
v_call: TRBV19
cdr3_nt: TGTGCCAGTAGTAGAGGACTTCGCTCTGGGGCCAACGTCCTGACTTTC
cdr3_aa: CASSRGLRSGANVLTF

clone_size: NA
d_call: NA
j_call: TRBJ1-2
v_call: TRBV28
cdr3_nt: TGTGCCAGCAGACTTAGTATGCGGGGGTCTCACTTTTATGGCTACACCTTC
cdr3_aa: CASRLSMRGSHFYGYTF

clone_size: NA
d_call: TRBD1
j_call: TRBJ2-7
v_call: TRBV11-2
cdr3_nt: TGTGCCAGCAGCTTACTTCCGACAGGGACCCCCTCCGAGCAGTACTTC
cdr3_aa: CASSLLPTGTPSEQYF

clone_size: NA
d_call: TRBD2
j_call: TRBJ2-1
v_call: TRBV7-6
cdr3_nt: TGTGCCAGCAGCCAGACTAGCGGGGGAACTTCCTACAATGAGCAGTTCTTC
cdr3_aa: CASSQTSGGTSYNEQFF

clone_size: NA
d_call: TRBD1
j_call: TRBJ2-3
v_call: TRBV9
cdr3_nt: TGTGCCAGCAGCGTAGTAGTGGGGACAGGGGGGGATACGCAGTATTTT
cdr3_aa: CASSVVVGTGGDTQYF

clone_size: few
d_call: TRBD1
j_call: TRBJ1-6
v_call: TRBV25-1
cdr3_nt: TGTGCCAGCGCGACAGGGACAAATTCACCCCTCCACTTT
cdr3_aa: CASATGTNSPLHF

clone_size: NA
d_call: NA
j_call: TRBJ2-3
v_call: TRBV29-1
cdr3_nt: TGCAGCGTCACAGGGATGGGGCTAAATACGCAGTATTTT
cdr3_aa: CSVTGMGLNTQYF

clone_size: once
d_call: NA
j_call: TRBJ2-2
v_call: TRBV5-4
cdr3_nt: TGTGCCAGCTCTCTTTTGGGGGGGGCCAACACCGGGGAGCTGTTTTTT
cdr3_aa: CASSLLGGANTGELFF

clone_size: NA
d_call: TRBD1
j_call: TRBJ2-7
v_call: TRBV5-3
cdr3_nt: TGTGCCAGAAGCGGACGGACAGGGGGCTACGAGCAGTACTTC
cdr3_aa: CARSGRTGGYEQYF

clone_size: NA
d_call: NA
j_call: TRBJ2-2
v_call: TRBV10-3
cdr3_nt: TGTGCCAGCCGCTCCCAGGGCTTGGACACCGGGGAGCTGTTTTTT
cdr3_aa: CASRSQGLDTGELFF

clone_size: NA
d_call: NA
j_call: TRBJ2-7
v_call: TRBV18
cdr3_nt: TGTGCCAGCTCACCAGTCGCCGGACTCACCTACGAGCAGTACTTC
cdr3_aa: CASSPVAGLTYEQYF

clone_size: NA
d_call: NA
j_call: TRBJ2-2
v_call: TRBV7-2
cdr3_nt: TGTGCCAGCAGCTTCGAGTTAACCGGGGAGCTGTTTTTT
cdr3_aa: CASSFELTGELFF

clone_size: NA
d_call: TRBD2
j_call: TRBJ2-7
v_call: TRBV6-4
cdr3_nt: TGTGCCAGCGGACTAGCGGCTTGCGAGCAGTACTTC
cdr3_aa: CASGLAACEQYF

clone_size: NA
d_call: TRBD2
j_call: TRBJ2-1
v_call: TRBV7-9
cdr3_nt: TGTGCCAGCAGCTTAGAAGCGTCTGGACTAGCGGAAGTGGAGCAGTTCTTC
cdr3_aa: CASSLEASGLAEVEQFF

clone_size: NA
d_call: NA
j_call: TRBJ1-5
v_call: TRBV19
cdr3_nt: TGTGCCAGTAGTATAGCAGGTTCGCTTAGCAATCAGCCCCAGCATTTT
cdr3_aa: CASSIAGSLSNQPQHF

clone_size: once
d_call: TRBD1
j_call: TRBJ2-3
v_call: TRBV27
cdr3_nt: TGTGCCAGCAGTACTGGGACAGGGGGCACAGATACGCAGTATTTT
cdr3_aa: CASSTGTGGTDTQYF

clone_size: NA
d_call: NA
j_call: TRBJ1-1
v_call: TRBV11-2
cdr3_nt: TGTGCCAGCAGCTTAAGTCTGGCGGAGGGACCCACTGAAGCTTTCTTT
cdr3_aa: CASSLSLAEGPTEAFF

clone_size: once
d_call: TRBD1
j_call: TRBJ1-1
v_call: TRBV5-6
cdr3_nt: TGTGCCAGCAGCTCTCCAGGGGGGCCTAACACTGAAGCTTTCTTT
cdr3_aa: CASSSPGGPNTEAFF

clone_size: once
d_call: NA
j_call: TRBJ2-5
v_call: TRBV19
cdr3_nt: TGTGCCAGTAGAGATGGGCACGGTGAGACCCAGTACTTC
cdr3_aa: CASRDGHGETQYF

clone_size: NA
d_call: TRBD1
j_call: TRBJ1-6
v_call: TRBV7-9
cdr3_nt: TGTGCCAGCAGCTTCGGGGACAGGGGTAATTCACCCCTCCACTTT
cdr3_aa: CASSFGDRGNSPLHF

clone_size: NA
d_call: TRBD1
j_call: TRBJ2-7
v_call: TRBV10-3
cdr3_nt: TGTGCCTATGACAGGGGGCCCCACGAGCAGTACTTC
cdr3_aa: CAYDRGPHEQYF

clone_size: NA
d_call: NA
j_call: TRBJ2-4
v_call: TRBV2
cdr3_nt: TGTGCCAGCAGTGAGCAGGGGGCCAAAAACATTCAGTACTTC
cdr3_aa: CASSEQGAKNIQYF

clone_size: NA
d_call: NA
j_call: TRBJ1-1
v_call: TRBV28
cdr3_nt: TGTGCCAGCAGTCGTACGGGCAGGGCTTCGAACACTGAAGCTTTCTTT
cdr3_aa: CASSRTGRASNTEAFF

clone_size: NA
d_call: TRBD1
j_call: TRBJ1-6
v_call: TRBV23-1
cdr3_nt: TGCGCCAGCAGTCAATCGCCGACAGGGGGCCTCCGGGGAGATTCACCCCTCCACTTT
cdr3_aa: CASSQSPTGGLRGDSPLHF

clone_size: NA
d_call: TRBD1
j_call: TRBJ1-5
v_call: TRBV6-5
cdr3_nt: TGTGCCAGCAGCAAAGGGGGCTTCAGCAATCAGCCCCAGCATTTT
cdr3_aa: CASSKGGFSNQPQHF

clone_size: NA
d_call: TRBD2
j_call: TRBJ2-2
v_call: TRBV11-2
cdr3_nt: TGTGCCAGCAGCCAACTAGCGGGAGGGACCGGGGAGCTGTTTTTT
cdr3_aa: CASSQLAGGTGELFF

clone_size: NA
d_call: NA
j_call: TRBJ2-3
v_call: TRBV9
cdr3_nt: TGTGCCAGCAGCGCCGGAGCGTCAGGGGGGAATACGCAGTATTTT
cdr3_aa: CASSAGASGGNTQYF

clone_size: NA
d_call: NA
j_call: TRBJ1-1
v_call: TRBV18
cdr3_nt: TGTGCCAGCTCACCAAATCCAGAACCAGGGAACACTGAAGCTTTCTTT
cdr3_aa: CASSPNPEPGNTEAFF

clone_size: NA
d_call: NA
j_call: TRBJ1-5
v_call: TRBV5-1
cdr3_nt: TGCGCCAGCAGCTTGGGGGTCGAGGGTCAGCCCCAGCATTTT
cdr3_aa: CASSLGVEGQPQHF

clone_size: NA
d_call: NA
j_call: TRBJ1-1
v_call: TRBV6-1
cdr3_nt: TGTGCCAGCAACCGAGACAGTCCGAACACTGAAGCTTTCTTT
cdr3_aa: CASNRDSPNTEAFF

clone_size: NA
d_call: NA
j_call: TRBJ2-2
v_call: TRBV4-1
cdr3_nt: TGCGCCAGCAGCCAGGACAATCTAGACACCGGGGAGCTGTTTTTT
cdr3_aa: CASSQDNLDTGELFF

clone_size: once
d_call: NA
j_call: TRBJ1-2
v_call: TRBV20-1
cdr3_nt: TGCAGTGCCTACGGTATCTATGGCTACACCTTC
cdr3_aa: CSAYGIYGYTF

clone_size: NA
d_call: TRBD2
j_call: TRBJ2-3
v_call: TRBV18
cdr3_nt: TGTGCCAGCTCACCCCTAGCGGGGGGCACAGATACGCAGTATTTT
cdr3_aa: CASSPLAGGTDTQYF

clone_size: NA
d_call: TRBD1
j_call: TRBJ1-1
v_call: TRBV9
cdr3_nt: TGTGCCAGCAGCGTAGGGTCGAGGGGGCACACTGAAGCTTTCTTT
cdr3_aa: CASSVGSRGHTEAFF

clone_size: NA
d_call: NA
j_call: TRBJ1-1
v_call: TRBV7-3
cdr3_nt: TGTGCCAGCAGCAGGTTCGGGGGTATGACTGAAGCTTTCTTT
cdr3_aa: CASSRFGGMTEAFF

clone_size: NA
d_call: TRBD1
j_call: TRBJ1-2
v_call: TRBV5-5
cdr3_nt: TGTGCCAGCAGCCTAGGGGGACAGGGGGGCGACTATGGCTACACCTTC
cdr3_aa: CASSLGGQGGDYGYTF

clone_size: NA
d_call: TRBD2
j_call: TRBJ2-7
v_call: TRBV4-2
cdr3_nt: TGTGCCAGCAGCCAAGATAGGACTAGCGGGTACGAGCAGTACTTC
cdr3_aa: CASSQDRTSGYEQYF

clone_size: NA
d_call: TRBD1
j_call: TRBJ1-2
v_call: TRBV29-1
cdr3_nt: TGCAGCGTTGAGGACAGGGGATATGGCTACACCTTC
cdr3_aa: CSVEDRGYGYTF

clone_size: NA
d_call: TRBD2
j_call: TRBJ2-7
v_call: TRBV28
cdr3_nt: TGTGCCAGCAGTCCCCCCCCGACTAGCGGGAGGGCCGGCGAGCAGTACTTC
cdr3_aa: CASSPPPTSGRAGEQYF

clone_size: NA
d_call: NA
j_call: TRBJ1-4
v_call: TRBV19
cdr3_nt: TGTGCCAGTAGTCCCCGGGGAGTCAAACTGTTTTTT
cdr3_aa: CASSPRGVKLFF